The 12 T cell receptor beta chains given below trace back to one sample, sequenced in a study of cytotoxic CD8 clonotypes in ibrutinib-treated CLL. The assay was immunoSEQ multiplex PCR, and TCRdb's table has in-frame clones only and misses some. Of approximately 130,000 clones detected, under 90% appear once; the ten largest clones hold about 3.3%. The sequenced sample was PBMCs, obtained after 24 months of ibrutinib treatment. These receptor sequences come from a human donor with chronic lymphocytic leukemia.

The V call is TRBV5-8, the J call TRBJ2-2, with D unclear. The CDR3 has 15 residues. The V end was cut by 4 bases, the J end by 1 base, with 11 bases between. Germline assignment: CDR1 SGHTS and CDR2 YDEGEE. In DNA form, the CDR3 reads TGTGCCAGCAGCCCGAGGCGAAGGAACACCGGGGAGCTGTTTTTT. It specifies CASSPRRRNTGELFF. The complete variable domain, with remaining parts taken from reference TRBV5-8 and TRBJ2-2, reads EAGVTQSPTHLIKTRGQQATLRCSPISGHTSVYWYQQALGLGLQFLLWYDEGEERNRGNFPPRFSGRQFPNYSSELNVNALELEDSALYLCASSPRRRNTGELFFGEGSRLTVL.

This clone was seen just once. The chain links TRBV9 to TRBJ1-2, with TRBD1 identical over 7 bases. V gave up 3 bases and J gave up 4 bases; unmatched junction bases: 12. The CDR3 runs 16 residues. Germline V gives CDR1 SGDLS, CDR2 YYNGEE. CDR3: CASSGRRDSRPYGYTF. DNA of the CDR3: TGTGCCAGCAGCGGCCGGCGGGACAGCCGGCCCTATGGCTACACCTTC.

This rearrangement joins TRBV19 to TRBJ2-3, with TRBD1 as a possible D gene (6 bases). Germline values: CDR1 LNHDA, CDR2 SQIVND (reference sequence). The V end lost 6 bases, the J end lost 6 bases, and 13 bases lay between the germline ends. This CDR3 has 13 amino acids. The DNA of the CDR3 is TGTGCCAGTAGGGGGGCAGAGGGGGATACGCAGTATTTT. Amino acid sequence: CASRGAEGDTQYF.

The J gene is TRBJ2-2, the V gene TRBV14; the D gene is possibly TRBD2 (5 bases). This CDR3 is 15 amino acids long. The germline CDR1 and CDR2 sequences are SGHDN and FVKESK. V lost 0 bases and J lost 7, with 12 bases in between. This CDR3 is CASSQDLSGNGELFF. The CDR3 nucleotides are TGTGCCAGCAGCCAAGATCTGAGCGGTAACGGGGAGCTGTTTTTT.

The CDR3 region is CASSDRRERTEAFF. The CDR3 nucleotides are TGCGCCAGCAGCGATAGAAGGGAGCGCACTGAAGCTTTCTTT. The chain uses TRBV5-1 and TRBJ1-1; D uncertain. Trimming removed 4 bases at V and 4 bases at J, with 14 bases between. The V gene's germline CDR1 is SGHRS and CDR2 YFSETQ. The CDR3 loop spans 14 amino acids.

V usage is TRBV19 and J usage is TRBJ2-7; tentatively, D is TRBD1 or TRBD2 (5 bases each). The V gene's germline CDR1 is LNHDA and CDR2 SQIVND (reference sequence). V was pared by 3 bases and J by 2 bases, with 14 bases between. This CDR3 spans 15 amino acids. In nucleotides, the CDR3 is TGTGCCAGTAGTATCGTAGAGGGACCCCCCTACGAGCAGTACTTC. It encodes CASSIVEGPPYEQYF.

The J gene is TRBJ2-7, the V gene TRBV28; TRBD1 matches at 8 bases. Germline V gives CDR1 MDHEN, CDR2 SYDVKM. J gave up 6 bases and V 6 bases, and 10 bases lay outside the gene matches. This CDR3 comprises 14 residues. Here the CDR3 DNA reads TGTGCCAGCAGCCGACAGGGGCTCCAGGGCGAGCAGTACTTC. Protein: CASSRQGLQGEQYF.

The chain links TRBV29-1 to TRBJ1-1, with 10 bases identical to TRBD1. CDR1 is SQVTM, CDR2 ANQGSEA, per germline. CDR3 size: 15 residues. CDR3 region: CTKRGQGLRCTEAFF. The CDR3 nucleotides read TGCACCAAACGGGGACAGGGGCTGAGGTGCACTGAAGCTTTCTTT. The full variable domain, in which reference TRBV29-1 and TRBJ1-1 provide the parts outside the CDR3, is SAVISQKPSRDICQRGTSLTIQCQVDSQVTMMFWYRQQPGQSLTLIATANQGSEATYESGFVIDKFPISRPNLTFSTLTVSNMSPEDSSIYLCTKRGQGLRCTEAFFGQGTRLTVV.

This chain connects TRBV7-3 to TRBJ2-3; the match to TRBD1 covers 9 bases. CDR1 and CDR2 from the germline V gene are SGHTA and FQGTGA. There are 14 residues in the CDR3. After removal of 5 bases from V and 5 bases from J, the junction contained 5 bases not matched to a gene. Here the CDR3 reads CASSGQGMGDTQYF. The CDR3 nucleotides are TGTGCCAGCAGCGGACAGGGGATGGGAGATACGCAGTATTTT.

CDR3 in DNA: TGTGCCAGCAGCTTATGGCAGCAAGAGACCCAGTACTTC. Its translation: CASSLWQQETQYF. The chain joins TRBV7-2 to TRBJ2-5; no clear D gene. CDR1 and CDR2 from the germline V gene are SGHTA and FQGNSA. CDR3 length: 13 residues. The V end lost 2 bases, the J end lost 2 bases, and 6 bases lay between the germline ends.

The chain recombines TRBV9 with TRBJ1-1; the D is unclear. The germline gives CDR1 SGDLS, CDR2 YYNGEE. The CDR3 is 13 amino acids. Trimming removed 3 bases at V and 1 base at J, with 7 bases between. In DNA, the CDR3 is TGTGCCAGCAGCGCACGATGGAACACTGAAGCTTTCTTT. Its protein product is CASSARWNTEAFF.

A word on this clone: The identical CDR3 is also encoded by other nucleotide sequences in the sample. The V call is TRBV7-9, the J call TRBJ1-4, with 8 bases matching TRBD1. Trimming took 5 bases from V and 7 from J; bases not matched to a gene: 6. The CDR3 covers 14 residues. The V gene's germline CDR1 is SEHNR and CDR2 FQNEAQ (reference sequence). CDR3 residues: CASSLGQGGEKLFF. DNA of the CDR3: TGTGCCAGCAGCCTCGGACAGGGAGGTGAAAAACTGTTTTTT. The full variable domain, rest sourced from reference TRBV7-9 and TRBJ1-4, is DTGVSQNPRHKITKRGQNVTFRCDPISEHNRLYWYRQTLGQGPEFLTYFQNEAQLEKSRLLSDRFSAERPKGSFSTLEIQRTEQGDSAMYLCASSLGQGGEKLFFGSGTQLSVL.